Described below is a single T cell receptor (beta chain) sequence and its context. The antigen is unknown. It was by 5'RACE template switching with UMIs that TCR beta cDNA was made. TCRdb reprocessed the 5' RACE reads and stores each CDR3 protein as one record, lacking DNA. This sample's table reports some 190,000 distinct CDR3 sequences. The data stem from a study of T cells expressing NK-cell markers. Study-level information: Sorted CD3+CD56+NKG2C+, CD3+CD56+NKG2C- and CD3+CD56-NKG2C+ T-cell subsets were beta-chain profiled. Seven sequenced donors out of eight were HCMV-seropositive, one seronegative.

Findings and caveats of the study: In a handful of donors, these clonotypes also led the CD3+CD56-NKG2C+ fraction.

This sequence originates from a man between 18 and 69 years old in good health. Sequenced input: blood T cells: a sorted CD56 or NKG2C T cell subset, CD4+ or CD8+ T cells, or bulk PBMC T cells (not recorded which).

The CDR3 region is CASSAGPNQPQHF. V and J are TRBV2 and TRBJ1-5; TCRdb's assignment of TRBD1 cannot be checked, as there is no DNA. Per the germline V gene, CDR1 is SNHLY and CDR2 is FYNNEI. The CDR3 consists of 13 residues.